What follows describes a single TCR beta chain. This sample is drawn from a study of blood T cell repertoires in COVID-19. Study summary: PBMCs, B-cell-depleted T cells, or T cells were the source of the cDNA or gDNA that made up the material.

Produced via immunoSEQ multiplex PCR; TCRdb's table is partial and in-frame only. This table has 150,000 or so clones, approximately 95% appearing once. V lost 3 bases to trimming and J lost 0 bases, with 9 bases between them. This CDR3 spans 15 amino acids. The germline V gene encodes CDR1 SGHTA and CDR2 FQGNSA. The Seattle patients joined while their infection was active and were tracked longitudinally afterward. This TCR derives from an older woman with COVID-19, enrolled during active disease. Sequences were obtained from peripheral blood. The chain carries TRBV7-2 and TRBJ1-3; no clear D. CDR3 coding DNA: TGTGCCAGCAGCTTCAACCGAGACTCTGGAAACACCATATATTTT. Translated, it gives CASSFNRDSGNTIYF.